This T cell receptor (beta chain) stems from a study of regulatory T cells in long-lasting Graves disease. General study results and limits: Preferential use of TRBV28, TRBJ1-2 and TRBJ2-5 was seen in persistent disease.

The time point denotes: newly diagnosed GD, antithyroid drugs for less than 3 months. RNA from PBMCs was the source of the TCR library. The patients included were those that came from an endocrinology department in Xi'an, China. The CDR3 covers 14 residues. Germline lookup yields CDR1 SGHTA and CDR2 FQGTGA. V was pared by 2 bases and J by 6 bases, with 11 bases between. Remarks on this clonotype: Its antigen is unknown.

Assembly of TCR beta libraries relied on iRepertoire HTBI primers together with Arm-PCR of CDR3 regions. One entry per CDR3 protein results from TCRdb running MiXCR on the multiplex PCR reads. The data contain a few hundred thousand distinct CDR3 sequences, roughly 15% of them singletons. The same data also went into a second study, on T cells in Graves' hyperthyroidism and ophthalmopathy.

The receptor comes from a young woman with Graves disease. This sequence joins TRBV7-3 and TRBJ2-1; D unclear. The material was peripheral blood mononuclear cells (PBMCs), obtained at new diagnosis, from a patient treated with antithyroid drugs. CDR3 nucleotide sequence: TGTGCCAGCAGCTTATCAGGTTTAAGCAATGAGCAGTTCTTC. The encoded protein is CASSLSGLSNEQFF.